Sequencing of this TCR beta chain was carried out in a study of T cells in Graves' hyperthyroidism and ophthalmopathy. Study findings and constraints: In validation, the model predicted ophthalmopathy. These predictions came a median approximately 5.9 months before onset. Most thyroid-expanded clonotypes above 0.001 were also found in blood.

Note on this clonotype: Its cognate antigen is unknown.

Researchers amplified the TCR beta CDR3 regions from RNA transcripts. When the TCR CDR3 underwent first-round RT-PCR, the HTBI primer set was used. TCRdb analysed the multiplex PCR reads with MiXCR anew, one entry per CDR3 protein. Here the sample spans some 650,000 distinct CDR3 sequences, 15% to 20% being singletons. The CDR3 consists of 13 residues. The germline V gene encodes CDR1 MNHNS and CDR2 SASEGT. Trimming removed 8 bases from V and 0 bases from J, with 10 bases in between. This receptor was identified in a woman in her thirties or forties with Graves' ophthalmopathy. This sequence joins TRBV6-1 and TRBJ1-2; D uncertain. Specimen: blood. The CDR3 DNA is TGTGCCAGCGGGAAGGAAGCTAACTATGGCTACACCTTC. It encodes CASGKEANYGYTF.